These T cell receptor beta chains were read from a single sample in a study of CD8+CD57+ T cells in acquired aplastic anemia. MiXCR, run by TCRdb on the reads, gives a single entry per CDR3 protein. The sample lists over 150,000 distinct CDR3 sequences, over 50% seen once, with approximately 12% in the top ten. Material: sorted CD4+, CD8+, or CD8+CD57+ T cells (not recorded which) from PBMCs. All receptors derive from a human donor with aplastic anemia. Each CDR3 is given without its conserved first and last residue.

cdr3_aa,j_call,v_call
ATRQTGTSVEF,TRBJ2-1,TRBV10-3
ASSEKGGDNSPLH,TRBJ1-6,TRBV2
ASRMNTGELF,TRBJ2-2,TRBV10-1
ASNRLAGTYEQY,TRBJ2-7,TRBV2
ASSDKEVDQPQH,TRBJ1-5,TRBV25-1
ASSERDRGTSPLH,TRBJ1-6,TRBV6-1
ASSLETSGGNEQF,TRBJ2-1,TRBV5-1
ASSLPVNTGELF,TRBJ2-2,TRBV5-1
ASSEMGLAGGLNEQF,TRBJ2-1,TRBV10-2
ASSQQTGDLNNSPLH,TRBJ1-6,TRBV4-3
SVRGLTSGDETQY,TRBJ2-5,TRBV20-1
ASSFWAGGDQY,TRBJ2-5,TRBV2
ASGSRMGEDNSPLH,TRBJ1-6,TRBV4-3
SARASGTDTQY,TRBJ2-3,TRBV20-1
ASSTSGQGSTDTQY,TRBJ2-3,TRBV4-2
ASSLVHQETQY,TRBJ2-5,TRBV7-2
ASSAGQGGKTQY,TRBJ2-5,TRBV7-9
ASSLRQGLDSGGYT,TRBJ1-2,TRBV5-6
ASSWGQGALYEQY,TRBJ2-7,TRBV5-5
ASSWGQGANGYT,TRBJ1-2,TRBV7-9
SVEYRESYEQY,TRBJ2-7,TRBV29-1
ASSGVGASGYGYT,TRBJ1-2,TRBV13
SSRTPGGGTDTQY,TRBJ2-3,TRBV20-1
ASSDAENENSPLH,TRBJ1-6,TRBV6-1
ASHLDYNEQF,TRBJ2-1,TRBV14
ASRNSGGNYNEQF,TRBJ2-1,TRBV2
ASSPPGAGGFGTDTQY,TRBJ2-3,TRBV12-3/TRBV12-4
SVWGTGVSYEQY,TRBJ2-7,TRBV29-1
AISDFQGTYGYT,TRBJ1-2,TRBV10-3
ASSLTKGLHVPEQF,TRBJ2-1,TRBV11-1
SVELAGGQRDTQY,TRBJ2-3,TRBV29-1
ASSPRVVETQY,TRBJ2-5,TRBV7-6
ASSLGDREIPDTQY,TRBJ2-3,TRBV11-2
ASSLGGQNYVYT,TRBJ1-2,TRBV27
ASSPGTGSNSPLH,TRBJ1-6,TRBV7-2
ASSQDEPGTLTDTQY,TRBJ2-3,TRBV4-3
ATSDSRSGHNEQF,TRBJ2-1,TRBV24-1
ASSHYVTARNTEAF,TRBJ1-1,TRBV6-1
ASSLEFGSANSPLH,TRBJ1-6,TRBV12-3/TRBV12-4
SPGGDSRGEQF,TRBJ2-1,TRBV29-1
ASSYYTGELF,TRBJ2-2,TRBV7-9
ASRTGYYEQY,TRBJ2-7,TRBV2
SARDRGGRANVLT,TRBJ2-6,TRBV20-1
ATALAGFRETQY,TRBJ2-5,TRBV24-1
SATRPSTSGYT,TRBJ1-2,TRBV20-1
ASSQTGNYEQY,TRBJ2-7,TRBV7-8
ASSRTGGNYEQY,TRBJ2-7,TRBV5-1
ASADRAESYEQY,TRBJ2-7,TRBV19
SVAPRQDHEQY,TRBJ2-7,TRBV29-1
ATRLYSPLH,TRBJ1-6,TRBV24-1
SVEEGGGGHGYT,TRBJ1-2,TRBV29-1
ASSYSIVKPPKSTYEQY,TRBJ2-7,TRBV6-2/TRBV6-3
ASTLRSGGAFDEQY,TRBJ2-7,TRBV6-1
ASSPSGRGEPRYEQY,TRBJ2-7,TRBV11-2
ASSPTRLGVRPTEAF,TRBJ1-1,TRBV12-3/TRBV12-4
ASSFRQNTEAF,TRBJ1-1,TRBV7-9
ASSRQGMQETQY,TRBJ2-5,TRBV18